Presented here are 14 T cell receptor beta chains from one specimen sequenced in a study of cytomegalovirus exposure and HLA in healthy donors. This PCR relied on a set of 60 Vbeta primers and 13 Jbeta primers. The repertoire was sequenced with immunoSEQ multiplex PCR; TCRdb's copy has only in-frame clones and lacks some. The sample shows 200,000 to 300,000 clones, almost 85% of them seen only once. What was sequenced was PBMCs. The origin of the receptors is a woman in her thirties or forties in good health and CMV-seropositive.

The chain couples TRBV27 to TRBJ1-1; 8 nucleotides line up with TRBD1. V trimming: 4 bases; J trimming: 3 bases; junction bases outside the gene matches: 7. Germline V gives CDR1 MNHEY, CDR2 SMNVEV (reference sequence). CDR3 length: 15 residues. The DNA of the CDR3 is TGTGCCAGCAGTTACTCGGACAGGGCCTACACTGAAGCTTTCTTT. Its translation: CASSYSDRAYTEAFF.

This clone has only one observation. The CDR3 loop is CSARGLYEQYF. CDR3 in DNA: TGCAGCGCTAGGGGACTCTACGAGCAGTACTTC. This sequence joins TRBV29-1 and TRBJ2-7; the D gene is possibly TRBD2 (6 bases). Germline V gene sequence: CDR1 SQVTM, CDR2 ANQGSEA. V dropped 7 bases and J dropped 3 bases, with 10 bases sitting between them. The CDR3 extends over 11 amino acids.

V usage is TRBV2 and J usage is TRBJ2-7; 7 nucleotides match TRBD2. Germline V gives CDR1 SNHLY, CDR2 FYNNEI. J was trimmed by 3 bases and V by 5 bases; bases with no gene match: 4. CDR3 length: 13 residues. CDR3 DNA: TGTGCCAGCAGTCCCGGGGGGAACTACGAGCAGTACTTC. Translated, it gives CASSPGGNYEQYF.

This clone was detected a few times. At one of its ends the junction is not consistent with the germline gene, which may arise from a read error. This rearrangement joins TRBV7-9 to TRBJ1-5; possible D gene TRBD1, 6 bases. The CDR3 extends over 15 amino acids. Germline V gives CDR1 SEHNR, CDR2 FQNEAQ (reference sequence). This CDR3 reads CSSSLGGGNNQPQHF. Written as DNA, the CDR3 is TGTTCCAGCAGCTTAGGGGGGGGTAACAATCAGCCCCAGCATTTT.

The sample holds a few counts of this clone. The V call is TRBV6-1, the J call TRBJ2-3; 7 nucleotides match TRBD2. Trimming removed 1 base from V and 6 bases from J; junction bases left unmatched: 13. Germline V lookup: CDR1 MNHNS, CDR2 SASEGT. The CDR3 consists of 17 residues. CDR3 in DNA: TGTGCCAGCAGTGAAGGGTTTAGTCTCGTGGGGGGGGATACGCAGTATTTT. As protein: CASSEGFSLVGGDTQYF.

This chain uses TRBV15 with TRBJ2-3; D is perhaps TRBD1 (6 bases). The V gene lost 1 base and the J gene lost 2 bases, with 13 bases spanning the gap. This CDR3 region has 16 residues. CDR1 is LNHNV and CDR2 is YYDKDF in the germline V gene (reference sequence). The DNA of the CDR3 is TGTGCCACCAGCAGAGTAATCGCAGGGGCCACAGATACGCAGTATTTT. This codes for CATSRVIAGATDTQYF.

A few counts support this clone. The J gene is TRBJ2-1, the V gene TRBV7-3, with 13 positions matching TRBD2. Germline CDR1 reads SGHTA; CDR2 reads FQGTGA. This CDR3 is 19 amino acids long. V trimming: 5 bases; J trimming: 6 bases; junction bases outside the gene matches: 16. This CDR3 is CASSRQGTSGAEGFNEQFF. CDR3 in DNA: TGTGCCAGCAGCAGGCAAGGGACTAGCGGGGCCGAGGGTTTCAATGAGCAGTTCTTC.

The J gene is TRBJ1-5, the V gene TRBV19; no firm D call. V dropped 3 bases and J dropped 2 bases, with 8 bases sitting between them. This CDR3 has 14 amino acids. Germline CDR1 and CDR2: LNHDA and SQIVND (reference sequence). For the CDR3, the DNA is TGTGCCAGTAGTATGGAGCGGGGCAATCAGCCCCAGCATTTT. Residues: CASSMERGNQPQHF.

The genes are TRBV28 and TRBJ1-6; 8 positions agree with TRBD1. The CDR3 spans 14 residues. From germline, CDR1 is MDHEN and CDR2 SYDVKM. The V gene end was trimmed by 5 bases and the J gene end by 9 bases; junction bases not matched to a gene: 6. Here the CDR3 DNA reads TGTGCCAGCAGTCAGACAGGGGACGGTTCACCCCTCCACTTT. It specifies CASSQTGDGSPLHF.

The CDR3 nucleotides are TGTGCCAGCAGCGTACTAGCGGGAGGTTCGGGGGAGCAGTACTTC. Encoded protein: CASSVLAGGSGEQYF. V usage is TRBV9 and J usage is TRBJ2-7, with 11 positions matching TRBD2. Trimming removed 1 base from V and 7 bases from J; junction bases left unmatched: 7. The CDR3 has 15 amino acids. Germline V gene lookup returns CDR1 SGDLS and CDR2 YYNGEE.

The rearrangement uses TRBV7-9 and TRBJ2-7, with no clear D. V gave up 1 base and J gave up 5 bases, with 12 bases separating them. The CDR3 length is 14 residues. CDR1 is SEHNR, CDR2 FQNEAQ, per germline (reference sequence). The CDR3 region has the DNA TGTGCCAGCAGCTTAGGCCAGGTCGCCCACGAGCAGTACTTC. Protein product: CASSLGQVAHEQYF.

As to this clone: Germline is not matched at one junction end, which may reflect a read error. The chain is built from TRBV7-3 and TRBJ2-3, with D possibly TRBD2 on 6 matching bases. Germline V gives CDR1 SGHTA, CDR2 FQGTGA. This CDR3 is 14 amino acids long. CDR3 coding DNA: TGTGCCAGCAGCATAACCGGGAGAACAGATACGCAGTATTTT. This translates into CASSITGRTDTQYF.

This chain joins TRBV28 and TRBJ2-3, with 7 bases that match TRBD2. The germline V gene encodes CDR1 MDHEN and CDR2 SYDVKM. The V gene end was trimmed by 6 bases and the J gene end by 4 bases; junction bases not matched to a gene: 16. This CDR3 comprises 17 residues. The CDR3, as DNA: TGTGCCAGCAGCGTATTAGGGACTACACTTAGCGCAGATACGCAGTATTTT. Amino acids: CASSVLGTTLSADTQYF.

The chain is built from TRBV10-1 and TRBJ2-2; TRBD2 agrees at 14 bases. Germline V lookup: CDR1 WNHNN, CDR2 SYGVQD (reference sequence). V lost 6 bases, J lost 7 bases, and 4 bases stayed unmatched. The length of the CDR3 is 15 residues. The CDR3 sequence: CASRGLAGADGELFF. In DNA, the CDR3 is TGCGCCAGCAGGGGACTAGCGGGAGCGGACGGGGAGCTGTTTTTT.